Presented here are 14 T cell receptor beta chains from one specimen sequenced in a study of tumor-infiltrating lymphocytes in primary liver carcinoma. cDNA specific to TCR beta was made from 500 ng of total RNA, with a constant-region primer employed for priming. Libraries covering TCR beta were generated through three nested multiplex PCR rounds (using a slightly modified ARM-PCR). The opening two PCR rounds, around 9 cycles each, paired TRBV1-TRBV30 forward primers with a C-beta reverse primer. In TCRdb, the multiplex PCR reads were re-called with MiXCR into one record per CDR3 protein. The sample includes about 100,000 distinct CDR3 sequences, approximately 70% of them seen just once. The approximately 17-34 mg bulk tissue piece was not sorted before simultaneous RNA and DNA extraction. Sequenced input: liver tumor tissue from sampling region 2. Subset: tumor region T2, inferior pole. Receptors originate from a woman in her fifties or sixties with primary liver carcinoma and hepatitis B virus infection.

With respect to this clonotype: Germline is not matched at one junction end, which may reflect a read error. CDR3 in DNA: TGTGCCAGCGAGAACACAGATACGCAGTATTTC. It is translated as CASENTDTQYF. The genes are TRBV6-5 and TRBJ2-3; D remains unclear. Germline CDR1 MNHEY, CDR2 SVGAGI. The CDR3 covers 11 residues.

V usage is TRBV2 and J usage is TRBJ1-3; the match to TRBD1 covers 10 bases. The CDR3 runs 15 residues. With V trimmed by 6 bases and J by 2 bases, 4 bases remained unmatched. Germline V CDR1 and CDR2: SNHLY, FYNNEI. The CDR3: CASSTGTGAGNTIYF. CDR3 DNA: TGTGCCAGCAGCACCGGGACAGGGGCTGGAAACACCATATATTTT.

This clonotype qualifies as medium-sized. CDR3 loop: CASSLEPASQAIQYF. In DNA, the CDR3 is TGTGCCAGCAGCTTAGAACCGGCTAGCCAGGCCATTCAGTACTTC. The chain has TRBV11-2 and TRBJ2-4; a possible D gene is TRBD2 (5 bases). The CDR3 has 15 residues. CDR1 is SGHAT and CDR2 is FQNNGV in the germline V gene. V was clipped by 0 bases and J by 9 bases, with 15 bases between them.

About this clonotype: A much larger clone lies one base from this, so it may be a read error. This chain uses TRBV28 with TRBJ2-3; 9 bases agree with TRBD2. The length of the CDR3 is 17 residues. Germline-derived CDR1 and CDR2 are MDHEN and SYDVKM. CDR3 protein: CASNLSAGGPTADTQYF. The DNA for the CDR3 is TGTGCCAGCAATTTATCGGCGGGAGGGCCCACCGCAGATACGCAGTATTTT.

The chain employs TRBV4-1 and TRBJ2-5; 7 positions match TRBD2. Germline CDR1 and CDR2: MGHRA and YSYEKL. J was trimmed by 5 bases and V by 4 bases; bases with no gene match: 10. The CDR3 is made up of 15 amino acids. As DNA, the CDR3 is TGCGCCAGCAGCCCGGGATTAACGGGAGGCGAGACCCAGTACTTC. Protein sequence: CASSPGLTGGETQYF.

This clonotype was recorded many times. V and J are TRBV5-5 and TRBJ2-6; D possibly corresponds to TRBD2 (6 bases). This CDR3 comprises 16 residues. V gave up 3 bases and J gave up 0 bases, with 10 bases separating them. The germline CDR1 and CDR2 sequences are SGHKS and YYEKEE (reference sequence). The CDR3 DNA reads as TGTGCCAGCAGCTCGGGACTTACCTCTGGGGCCAACGTCCTGACTTTC. As protein: CASSSGLTSGANVLTF. The variable domain in full, completed from reference TRBV5-5 and TRBJ2-6, reads DAGVTQSPTHLIKTRGQQVTLRCSPISGHKSVSWYQQVLGQGPQFIFQYYEKEERGRGNFPDRFSARQFPNYSSELNVNALLLGDSALYLCASSSGLTSGANVLTFGAGSRLTVL.

Of note for this clonotype: The final CDR3 position lacks the conserved phenylalanine or tryptophan, pointing to a likely read error. It is unclear where the CDR3 begins or ends on the DNA, so no DNA is shown, and the CDR3 is as TCRdb lists it. The chain joins TRBV6-5 to TRBJ2-1; the D call in the table, TRBD2, was not verified against the DNA. The CDR3 region is 14 residues in length, termini included. Germline V CDR1 and CDR2: MNHEY, SVGAGI. This CDR3 is CASRPLAGEHEQFY.

Remarks on this clonotype: This clone may be a read error of a much larger clone one base away. The V call is TRBV21-1, the J call TRBJ2-7; the D segment call TRBD1 is taken from the table without a DNA check. TRBV21-1 is designated a pseudogene. The CDR3 is 14 amino acids. This CDR3 is CACNLGTGGYEQYF. The CDR3, as DNA: TGTGCCTGCAATCTCGGGACAGGTGGCTACGAGCAGTACTTC.

V gene TRBV29-1 combines with J gene TRBJ2-5; TRBD2 matches at 8 bases. The end of the DNA is better explained by TRBJ2-3, so the J call may be wrong. CDR3 length: 11 residues. Germline V gene data show CDR1 as SQVTM and CDR2 as ANQGSEA. The CDR3 is CSVEGLEVQYF. CDR3 DNA: TGCAGCGTTGAGGGACTAGAGGTCCAGTATTTT.

The rearrangement links TRBV29-1 to TRBJ1-2, with a possible D match to TRBD1 (6 bases). The germline V gene encodes CDR1 SQVTM and CDR2 ANQGSEA. V lost 3 bases and J 8 bases, leaving 16 bases between the germline ends. The CDR3 length is 13 residues. The CDR3 is CSVEAGGEMGYTF. The CDR3 coding sequence is TGCAGCGTTGAGGCTGGGGGCGAAATGGGCTACACCTTC.

The table lists this clonotype with many counts. The genes are TRBV14 and TRBJ2-3; perhaps TRBD2 as D (6 bases). The germline V and J ends were trimmed by 4 bases and 6 bases, with 14 bases remaining between them. The germline V gene has CDR1 SGHDN and CDR2 FVKESK. The CDR3 extends over 14 amino acids. CDR3 amino acids: CASSPRSSGDTQYF. CDR3 DNA sequence: TGTGCCAGCAGCCCCCGATCCAGCGGGGATACGCAGTATTTT.

A word on this clonotype: This may be a read error, as it is one base from a much larger clone. The chain carries TRBV6-2 or TRBV6-3 and TRBJ2-7; D gene unclear. From germline, CDR1 is MNHEY and CDR2 SVGEGT. The length of the CDR3 is 14 residues. V was trimmed by 6 bases and J by 4 bases, leaving 16 bases between them. The CDR3 region has the DNA TGTGCCAGCAGATCCCTCCAAACCCCTTACGAGCAGTACTTC. Translation gives CASRSLQTPYEQYF.

Points on this clonotype: The CDR3 ends on some other residue instead of the conserved phenylalanine or tryptophan, so this is likely a read error. The DNA is omitted, as the CDR3 cannot be located on it reliably, and the CDR3 follows TCRdb's listing. This chain uses TRBV5-4 with TRBJ2-2; the DNA was not used to check the table's D call, TRBD1. Germline V lookup: CDR1 SGHNT, CDR2 YYREEE (reference sequence). The CDR3 contains 16 residues when both ends are counted. The CDR3 here is CASSLSAGSHTGELFS.

Comments on this clonotype: Relative to the germline gene, one junction end is altered; a read error may explain this. This chain links TRBV29-1 with TRBJ2-7; 8 positions match TRBD1. Germline assignment: CDR1 SQVTM and CDR2 ANQGSEA. This CDR3 is 13 amino acids long. The CDR3 bases are TGCAGCGCTGAACCAGGACAGGGTATCGAGCAGTACTTC. Protein sequence: CSAEPGQGIEQYF.